The next 10 T cell receptor beta chains were all read from a single sample in a study of siplizumab effects on memory and regulatory T cells. Method: immunoSEQ multiplex PCR; TCRdb's copy keeps in-frame clones and lacks some. The data hold approximately 94,000 clones, with about 95% observed a single time. The source material was non-Treg CD4+ T cells sorted from blood. The receptor set was obtained from a human donor in good health.

This clone was counted once. V and J are TRBV5-4 and TRBJ1-1; D is ambiguous. The CDR3 is 15 residues long. Trimming shortened V by 0 bases and J by 0 bases, and 9 bases separated the two germline ends. CDR1 SGHNT and CDR2 YYREEE come from the germline V gene (reference sequence). The CDR3 DNA sequence: TGTGCCAGCAGCTTGGTGGAGGGATTGAACACTGAAGCTTTCTTT. Encoded protein: CASSLVEGLNTEAFF.

V gene TRBV6-1 combines with J gene TRBJ1-5, with D perhaps matching TRBD1 (6 bases). CDR1 MNHNS and CDR2 SASEGT come from the germline V gene. Trimming pared 5 bases from V and 3 bases from J, leaving 11 bases between. The CDR3 length is 14 residues. CDR3 DNA: TGTGCCAGCAGTAGGACAGTGACCAATCAGCCCCAGCATTTT. Translated, it gives CASSRTVTNQPQHF.

This chain uses TRBV6-5 with TRBJ2-7, with TRBD1 matching 12 bases. CDR1 and CDR2 (germline): MNHEY, SVGAGI. The CDR3 has 15 amino acids. The V segment lost 2 bases and the J segment 5 bases; nucleotides outside the gene matches: 4. CDR3 coding DNA: TGTGCCAGCAGTTACCGGGACAGGGGGCATCACGAGCAGTACTTC. Its translation is CASSYRDRGHHEQYF.

V is TRBV6-5 and J is TRBJ2-5, with TRBD1 as a possible D gene (5 bases). V lost 2 bases, J lost 5 bases, and 15 bases lay in between. This CDR3 has 15 residues. The V gene's germline CDR1 is MNHEY and CDR2 SVGAGI. CDR3 protein: CASSYEGAGGETQYF. The CDR3 DNA is TGTGCCAGCAGTTACGAAGGGGCTGGTGGGGAGACCCAGTACTTC.

The chain couples TRBV5-1 to TRBJ2-7; D might be TRBD1 (6 bases). Trimming shortened V by 1 base and J by 5 bases, and 10 bases separated the two germline ends. CDR3 length: 13 amino acids. CDR1 is SGHRS and CDR2 is YFSETQ in the germline V gene. The CDR3 DNA reads TGCGCCAGCAGCTTGACAGGGAACAACGAGCAGTACTTC. Protein sequence: CASSLTGNNEQYF.

CDR3 residues: CAISEGFDNQPQHF. CDR3 nucleotide sequence: TGTGCCATCAGTGAAGGGTTTGACAATCAGCCCCAGCATTTT. The chain links TRBV10-3 to TRBJ1-5; no firm D call. Per the germline V gene, CDR1 is ENHRY and CDR2 is SYGVKD. V dropped 3 bases and J dropped 3 bases, with 9 bases sitting between them. CDR3 length: 14 amino acids.

The V and J genes are TRBV6-1 and TRBJ2-7; possibly TRBD2 for D (6 bases). V was cut by 3 bases and J by 6 bases, with 12 bases left in between. CDR3 length equals 13 residues. Germline V gene lookup returns CDR1 MNHNS and CDR2 SASEGT. CDR3 nucleotide sequence: TGTGCCAGCAGTGAGGGGGGATATCTCGAGCAGTACTTC. It yields the protein CASSEGGYLEQYF.

The chain recombines TRBV6-1 with TRBJ2-1, with D perhaps TRBD1 (6 bases). The CDR3 sequence is 12 residues long. Trimming shortened V by 5 bases and J by 10 bases, and 12 bases separated the two germline ends. The germline V gene has CDR1 MNHNS and CDR2 SASEGT. The CDR3 sequence: CASSMTGLEQFF. DNA of the CDR3: TGTGCCAGCAGTATGACAGGTTTGGAGCAGTTCTTC.

V usage is TRBV19 and J usage is TRBJ1-2; a possible D gene is TRBD1 (5 bases). V lost 3 bases and J lost 4, with 21 bases in between. This CDR3 contains 17 residues. CDR1 is LNHDA, CDR2 SQIVND, per germline (reference sequence). DNA for the CDR3: TGTGCCAGTAGTATTACGCAGGGAAGGACTGGAGGCTATGGCTACACCTTC. Translating gives CASSITQGRTGGYGYTF.

The chain links TRBV7-3 to TRBJ2-2; a possible D gene is TRBD2 (6 bases). The V and J ends lost 0 bases and 5 bases respectively, with 16 bases between them. The CDR3 sequence is 17 residues long. In germline, CDR1 is SGHTA, CDR2 FQGTGA. The CDR3 loop is CASSLTRELAGTGELFF. CDR3 nucleotides: TGTGCCAGCAGCTTAACGAGGGAACTGGCGGGGACCGGGGAGCTGTTTTTT.